Shown below are 12 T cell receptor beta chains from a single sample sequenced in a study of T cells in Graves' hyperthyroidism and ophthalmopathy (dated by TCRdb to the late 2010s). The library was obtained by multiplex PCR. The sample was run on an Illumina HiSeq 2000. The TCR beta CDR3 regions were amplified from the RNA transcripts. For the first round of RT-PCR on the TCR CDR3, the HTBI primer set was used together with the Qiagen OneStep RT-PCR kit. The public reads were run again by TCRdb, first through fastp at Q25 and then through MiXCR, and only productive beta chains were kept. Identical CDR3 protein sequences are pooled into one entry, listed with their most common genes and DNA. A total of 700,000 to 950,000 distinct CDR3 sequences appear in this sample, roughly 32% of them only once. The leading ten clones occupy more than 25% of the sample. Material for sequencing was blood. Source of these receptors: a woman aged 40 to 50 with Graves' hyperthyroidism.

This clonotype was counted between two and nine times. The chain's CDR3 is CASRAADPYEQYF. CDR3 DNA sequence: TGTGCCAGCAGAGCGGCGGACCCCTACGAGCAGTACTTC. The rearrangement joins TRBV7-9 to TRBJ2-7; perhaps TRBD2 as D (5 bases). The germline V and J ends were trimmed by 6 bases and 2 bases, with 11 bases remaining between them. This CDR3 is built from 13 residues. The germline V gene has CDR1 SEHNR and CDR2 FQNEAQ (reference sequence).

This clonotype turned up a few times. The junction shows a germline mismatch at one end, possibly a read error. This chain uses TRBV29-1 with TRBJ1-2; D gene ambiguous. Germline-derived CDR1 and CDR2 are SQVTM and ANQGSEA. This CDR3 contains 12 residues. CDR3 region: CSVRGLGDGYAF. CDR3 bases: TGCAGCGTTAGAGGCTTGGGAGATGGCTACGCCTTC.

The chain is built from TRBV25-1 and TRBJ2-3, with unresolved D. Germline V gene lookup returns CDR1 MGHDK and CDR2 SYGVNS. Trimming stripped 5 bases from V and 2 bases from J, with 11 bases between. CDR3 length equals 14 residues. CDR3: CASSSLPPTDTQYF. CDR3 nucleotide sequence: TGTGCCAGCAGTTCCCTACCGCCCACAGATACGCAGTATTTT.

This clonotype occurred many times. V and J are TRBV7-9 and TRBJ1-1; tentative D call: TRBD1 (5 bases). V shed 6 bases and J shed 7 bases, with 12 bases lying between them. The CDR3 sequence is 12 residues long. Germline assignment: CDR1 SEHNR and CDR2 FQNEAQ (reference sequence). The CDR3 reads CASSWGQVEAFF. CDR3 DNA: TGTGCCAGCAGTTGGGGCCAGGTTGAAGCTTTCTTT. Full variable domain (rest looked up from reference TRBV7-9 and TRBJ1-1): DTGVSQNPRHKITKRGQNVTFRCDPISEHNRLYWYRQTLGQGPEFLTYFQNEAQLEKSRLLSDRFSAERPKGSFSTLEIQRTEQGDSAMYLCASSWGQVEAFFGQGTRLTVV.

As to this clonotype: Relative to the germline gene, one junction end is altered; a read error may explain this. The chain carries TRBV4-3 and TRBJ1-5; no definite D call. This CDR3 region has 15 residues. Germline loops: CDR1 LGHNA, CDR2 YSLEER. CDR3 sequence reads: CASSQEGTDNRPQHF. CDR3 coding DNA: TGCGCCAGCAGCCAAGAAGGCACAGACAATCGGCCCCAGCATTTT.

The chain carries TRBV2 and TRBJ2-5, with D possibly TRBD1 on 5 matching bases. The CDR3 has 14 residues. Germline V gene lookup returns CDR1 SNHLY and CDR2 FYNNEI. V gave up 5 bases and J gave up 11 bases, with 21 bases separating them. The CDR3 reads CASSRGGSSDTQYF. CDR3 nucleotide sequence: TGTGCCAGCAGTAGGGGTGGCTCGTCAGATACGCAGTACTTC.

On this clonotype: This may come from a read error, since a much larger clone is one base off. V is TRBV9 and J is TRBJ2-7; perhaps TRBD1 as D (6 bases). Per the germline V gene, CDR1 is SGDLS and CDR2 is YYNGEE. The length of the CDR3 is 15 residues. The CDR3 coding sequence is TGTGCCAGCAGCGTAGGTTCACAGGGTACGGACGAGCGGTACTTC. Its translation: CASSVGSQGTDERYF.

This clonotype was seen many times. This rearrangement joins TRBV24-1 to TRBJ2-2; D is undetermined. In germline, CDR1 is KGHDR, CDR2 SFDVKD. V was pared by 5 bases and J by 1 base, with 1 base between. The CDR3 covers 12 residues. The CDR3 region is CATSGNTGELFF. The CDR3 region has the DNA TGTGCCACCAGTGGGAACACCGGGGAGCTGTTTTTT.

This chain links TRBV20-1 with TRBJ2-5; TRBD2 agrees at 7 bases. The junction had 8 bases not matched to a gene; V was cut back by 4 bases and J by 0 bases. The germline V gene encodes CDR1 DFQATT and CDR2 SNEGSKA (reference sequence). This CDR3 region has 15 residues. CDR3 DNA: TGCAGTGCTATGGGGCTAGCGGAACACCAAGAGACCCAGTACTTC. Translating gives CSAMGLAEHQETQYF.

This clonotype has a count of ten or more. CDR3 in amino acids: CASRMGLQETQYF. DNA of the CDR3: TGTGCCAGCAGGATGGGGCTGCAAGAGACCCAGTACTTC. The chain uses TRBV7-8 and TRBJ2-5, with D tentatively TRBD1 (5 bases). V lost 6 bases to trimming and J lost 2 bases, with 10 bases between them. CDR1 is SGHVS, CDR2 FQNEAQ, per germline. CDR3 size: 13 residues. Variable domain in full (rest from reference TRBV7-8 and TRBJ2-5): GAGVSQSPRYKVAKRGQDVALRCDPISGHVSLFWYQQALGQGPEFLTYFQNEAQLDKSGLPSDRFFAERPEGSVSTLKIQRTQQEDSAVYLCASRMGLQETQYFGPGTRLLVL.

The CDR3 DNA reads TGCGCCAGCAGCTCAACCACGGGACAGAACTATGGCTACACCTTC. It specifies CASSSTTGQNYGYTF. The chain employs TRBV5-1 and TRBJ1-2, with 7 bases matching TRBD1. The CDR3 loop spans 15 amino acids. V dropped 3 bases and J dropped 2; count of bases not matched to a gene: 7. Germline V gene sequence: CDR1 SGHRS, CDR2 YFSETQ.

This chain connects TRBV11-2 to TRBJ2-7; 9 nucleotides align to TRBD1. The J segment lost 6 bases and the V segment lost 2 bases, leaving 5 bases of the junction unmatched. The germline V gene encodes CDR1 SGHAT and CDR2 FQNNGV. This CDR3 is built from 14 residues. The CDR3 DNA follows: TGTGCCAGCAGCTTATGGACAGGGGTTGTCGAGCAGTACTTC. Translated, it gives CASSLWTGVVEQYF.